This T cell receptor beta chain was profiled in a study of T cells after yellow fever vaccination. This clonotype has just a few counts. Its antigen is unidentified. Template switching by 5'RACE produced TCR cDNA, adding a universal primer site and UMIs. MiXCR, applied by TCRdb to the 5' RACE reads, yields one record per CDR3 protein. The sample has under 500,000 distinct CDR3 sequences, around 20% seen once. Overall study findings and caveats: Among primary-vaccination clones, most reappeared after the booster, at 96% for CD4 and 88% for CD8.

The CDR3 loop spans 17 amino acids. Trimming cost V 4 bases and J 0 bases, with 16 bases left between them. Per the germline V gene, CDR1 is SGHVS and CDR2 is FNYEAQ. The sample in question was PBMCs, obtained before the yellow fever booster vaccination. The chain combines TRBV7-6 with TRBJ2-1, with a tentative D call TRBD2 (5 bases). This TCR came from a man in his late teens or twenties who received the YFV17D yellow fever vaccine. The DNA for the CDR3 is TGTGCCAGCAGCTACGGACCGGAGGCGAGCTCCTACAATGAGCAGTTCTTC. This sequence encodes CASSYGPEASSYNEQFF.